A selection of T cell receptor beta chains follows, all from one sample in a study of a mutant IDH1 vaccine in newly diagnosed glioma. Their antigens remain unidentified. Profiling relied on immunoSEQ multiplex PCR, and the TCRdb table lists in-frame clones only, not all of them. This sample has tens of thousands of clones, with approximately 79% found just once. The specimen comprised PBMCs, sampled from a glioma patient whose treatment included an IDH1 peptide vaccine. These TCRs come from a man between 40 and 49 years old with glioma. Some clones in this sample may be carry-over from other donors' samples. Both conserved end residues are part of each CDR3. The D gene is left open where the match is weak. Clone size is stated in some rows and not others, as once, few, many or a class when expanded.

size | J | D | V | CDR3 | DNA
- | TRBJ2-5 | TRBD2 | TRBV5-1 | CASSLSGGQETQYF | TGCGCCAGCAGCCTCTCCGGGGGGCAAGAGACCCAGTACTTC
- | TRBJ1-1 | - | TRBV6-5 | CASMGLSQDEAFF | TGTGCCAGCATGGGCCTCAGTCAGGATGAAGCTTTCTTT
few | TRBJ1-1 | - | TRBV9 | CASSVAVRDTEAFF | TGTGCCAGCAGCGTAGCTGTCAGGGACACTGAAGCTTTCTTT
- | TRBJ2-7 | - | TRBV11-3 | CASSRGGSYEQYF | TGTGCCAGCAGCCGAGGGGGGTCCTACGAGCAGTACTTC
once | TRBJ1-5 | - | TRBV6-5 | CASSVRQSSNQPQHF | TGTGCCAGCAGTGTCCGGCAGTCTAGCAATCAGCCCCAGCATTTT
- | TRBJ1-2 | - | TRBV29-1 | CSGTPGGDGYTF | TGCAGCGGGACCCCAGGTGGGGATGGCTACACCTTC
- | TRBJ2-7 | - | TRBV5-1 | CASSSYPPDEQYF | TGCGCCAGCAGCTCGTACCCACCTGACGAGCAGTACTTC
few | TRBJ1-2 | - | TRBV7-6 | CASSLGNLAGRPGYTF | TGTGCCAGCAGCTTAGGCAACCTGGCAGGGCGGCCTGGCTACACCTTC
- | TRBJ1-1 | - | TRBV19 | CASRWGPGGPPEAFF | TGTGCCAGTAGATGGGGGCCGGGGGGGCCCCCTGAAGCTTTCTTT
- | TRBJ1-2 | - | TRBV23-1 | CASSHRDNYGYTF | TGCGCCAGCAGTCACAGGGATAACTATGGCTACACCTTC
- | TRBJ2-3 | TRBD1 | TRBV5-6 | CASSRRTGVGDTQYF | TGTGCCAGCAGCCGCCGGACAGGGGTGGGAGATACGCAGTATTTT
- | TRBJ1-4 | TRBD1 | TRBV6-1 | CASRSRGLGEKLFF | TGTGCCAGCAGATCCAGGGGGTTGGGGGAAAAACTGTTTTTT
- | TRBJ1-2 | - | TRBV6-6 | CASSYVVTGTRGYTF | TGTGCCAGCAGTTACGTTGTGACGGGGACTCGGGGCTACACCTTC
once | TRBJ2-5 | TRBD2 | TRBV2 | CASIGGGEETQYF | TGTGCCAGCATCGGCGGGGGGGAAGAGACCCAGTACTTC
- | TRBJ1-2 | - | TRBV2 | CASRGTVSGGYTF | TGTGCCAGCAGAGGGACCGTGTCTGGTGGCTACACCTTC
- | TRBJ1-2 | TRBD1 | TRBV27 | CASRSGTGALGYGYTF | TGTGCCAGCAGGTCCGGGACAGGGGCCCTGGGCTATGGCTACACCTTC
- | TRBJ1-1 | - | TRBV30 | CAWRGTPEAFF | TGTGCCTGGAGGGGGACACCCGAAGCTTTCTTT
- | TRBJ2-5 | TRBD1 | TRBV4-1 | CASSQGAGGDETQYF | TGCGCCAGCAGCCAAGGGGCAGGGGGCGACGAGACCCAGTACTTC
- | TRBJ2-7 | TRBD2 | TRBV27 | CASSPRLAGSYEQYF | TGTGCCAGCAGTCCTCGACTAGCGGGGTCCTACGAGCAGTACTTC
- | TRBJ2-7 | - | TRBV19 | CASSIRFPASTLREQYF | TGTGCCAGTAGTATAAGGTTTCCGGCGAGCACCTTGAGAGAGCAGTACTTC
few | TRBJ1-5 | - | TRBV27 | CASSLSGQANQPQHF | TGTGCCAGCAGTTTATCGGGGCAGGCTAATCAGCCCCAGCATTTT
- | TRBJ2-7 | - | TRBV11-1 | CASSMTAMTSYEQYF | TGTGCCAGCAGCATGACAGCTATGACCTCCTACGAGCAGTACTTC
few | TRBJ2-7 | TRBD2 | TRBV6-1 | CASSVSGGGYEQYF | TGTGCCAGCAGTGTTAGCGGGGGAGGCTACGAGCAGTACTTC
- | TRBJ2-2 | - | TRBV9 | CASSVILDTGELFF | TGTGCCAGCAGCGTAATTCTAGACACCGGGGAGCTGTTTTTT
- | TRBJ2-1 | - | TRBV10-3 | CAISDRSTHNEQFF | TGTGCCATCAGCGATCGCTCCACTCACAATGAGCAGTTCTTC
- | TRBJ2-3 | TRBD2 | TRBV30 | CAWSVAGGTTQYF | TGTGCCTGGAGTGTAGCGGGGGGGACGACGCAGTATTTT
- | TRBJ1-1 | TRBD1 | TRBV7-9 | CASNSGQTEAFF | TGTGCCAGCAACTCGGGACAGACTGAAGCTTTCTTT
few | TRBJ1-3 | TRBD1 | TRBV6-1 | CASSPGQARGNTIYF | TGTGCCAGCAGTCCCGGACAGGCGAGGGGAAACACCATATATTTT
- | TRBJ1-2 | - | TRBV9 | CASSGGGLSGYTF | TGTGCCAGCAGCGGAGGGGGGTTGAGTGGCTACACCTTC
- | TRBJ2-1 | TRBD2 | TRBV7-3 | CASSLLAGVDEQFF | TGTGCCAGCAGCTTATTGGCGGGAGTGGATGAGCAGTTCTTC
- | TRBJ2-7 | - | TRBV10-3 | CAISEAQLSYGQYF | TGTGCCATCAGTGAGGCGCAGCTCTCCTACGGGCAGTACTTC
- | TRBJ2-7 | - | TRBV5-1 | CASSFGNIRSYEQYF | TGCGCCAGCAGCTTCGGGAATATTCGATCCTACGAGCAGTACTTC
- | TRBJ2-7 | TRBD1 | TRBV19 | CASRGQGDYEQYF | TGTGCCAGTAGGGGACAGGGGGACTACGAGCAGTACTTC
- | TRBJ1-6 | - | TRBV27 | CASRRDYNSPLHF | TGTGCCAGCAGACGGGACTATAATTCACCCCTCCACTTT
- | TRBJ1-2 | - | TRBV6-1 | CASSDSWKSYGYTF | TGTGCCAGCAGTGATAGCTGGAAGTCCTATGGCTACACCTTC
- | TRBJ1-6 | TRBD1 | TRBV30 | CAGTGAGFNSPLHF | TGTGCCGGGACAGGGGCGGGTTTCAATTCACCCCTCCACTTT
- | TRBJ2-3 | - | TRBV28 | CASSLAGDGDTQYF | TGTGCCAGCAGTTTAGCAGGGGATGGAGATACGCAGTATTTT
- | TRBJ1-4 | - | TRBV4-2 | CASSQADLRDEKLFF | TGTGCCAGCAGCCAAGCGGATCTGAGGGATGAAAAACTGTTTTTT
- | TRBJ2-7 | - | TRBV4-1 | CASSHQGNSYEQYF | TGCGCCAGCAGCCACCAGGGAAACTCCTACGAGCAGTACTTC
- | TRBJ2-5 | - | TRBV28 | CASSDLQETQYF | TGTGCCAGCAGTGACCTGCAAGAGACCCAGTACTTC
- | TRBJ1-1 | - | TRBV10-3 | CATTFSENTEAFF | TGTGCCACGACCTTTTCTGAAAACACTGAAGCTTTCTTT
- | TRBJ2-7 | - | TRBV5-5 | CASSTASYEQYF | TGTGCCAGCAGTACAGCCTCCTACGAGCAGTACTTC
- | TRBJ2-7 | TRBD1 | TRBV6-1 | CASSRRQGSYEQYF | TGTGCCAGCAGCCGGAGACAGGGTTCCTACGAGCAGTACTTC
- | TRBJ1-1 | - | TRBV29-1 | CSVPKHGNTEAFF | TGCAGCGTTCCAAAACACGGGAACACTGAAGCTTTCTTT
- | TRBJ2-1 | TRBD1 | TRBV13 | CASGLDRGYNEQFF | TGTGCCAGCGGGCTGGACAGGGGCTACAATGAGCAGTTCTTC
- | TRBJ1-2 | - | TRBV30 | CAWSVPGGRSAATF | TGTGCCTGGAGTGTACCGGGCGGGCGATCGGCTGCCACCTTC
once | TRBJ2-2 | - | TRBV7-9 | CASSSWNTGELFF | TGTGCCAGCAGCTCCTGGAACACCGGGGAGCTGTTTTTT
once | TRBJ2-3 | TRBD2 | TRBV5-4 | CASSHFSSGLTDTQYF | TGTGCCAGCAGCCACTTTTCTAGCGGGCTCACAGATACGCAGTATTTT
once | TRBJ2-6 | - | TRBV21-1 | CASSKVRGTRSGANVLTF | TGTGCCAGCAGCAAAGTAAGGGGGACCCGCTCTGGGGCCAACGTCCTGACTTTC
- | TRBJ2-3 | TRBD2 | TRBV19 | CASTRSSGGLGNTQYF | TGTGCCAGTACGAGGTCTAGCGGGGGACTCGGGAATACGCAGTATTTT
- | TRBJ1-5 | TRBD1 | TRBV28 | CASSPPTGGNQPQHF | TGTGCCAGCAGTCCCCCGACAGGGGGCAATCAGCCCCAGCATTTT
- | TRBJ2-7 | - | TRBV7-6 | CASSLALGSEQYF | TGTGCCAGCAGCTTAGCGCTCGGTTCCGAGCAGTACTTC
- | TRBJ1-4 | - | TRBV5-1 | CASSPSSFNEKLFF | TGCGCCAGCTCCCCTAGCAGTTTCAATGAAAAACTGTTTTTT
- | TRBJ2-7 | - | TRBV7-2 | CASSFPWSPYEQYF | TGTGCCAGCAGCTTTCCGTGGTCGCCCTACGAGCAGTACTTC